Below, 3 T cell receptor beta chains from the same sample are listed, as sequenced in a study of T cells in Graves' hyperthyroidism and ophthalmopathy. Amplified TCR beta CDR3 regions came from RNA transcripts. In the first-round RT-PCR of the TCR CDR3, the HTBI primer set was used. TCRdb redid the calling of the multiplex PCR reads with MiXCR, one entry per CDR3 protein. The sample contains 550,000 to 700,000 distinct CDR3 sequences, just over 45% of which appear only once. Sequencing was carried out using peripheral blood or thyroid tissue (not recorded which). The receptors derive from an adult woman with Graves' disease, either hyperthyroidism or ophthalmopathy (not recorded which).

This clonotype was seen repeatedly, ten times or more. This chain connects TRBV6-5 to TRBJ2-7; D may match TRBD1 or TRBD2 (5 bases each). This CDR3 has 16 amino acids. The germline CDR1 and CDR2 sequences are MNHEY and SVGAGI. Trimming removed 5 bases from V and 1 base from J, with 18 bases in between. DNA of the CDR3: TGTGCCAGCAGTCATTCCCATGAGGGGAAATCCTACGAGCAGTACTTC. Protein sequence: CASSHSHEGKSYEQYF.

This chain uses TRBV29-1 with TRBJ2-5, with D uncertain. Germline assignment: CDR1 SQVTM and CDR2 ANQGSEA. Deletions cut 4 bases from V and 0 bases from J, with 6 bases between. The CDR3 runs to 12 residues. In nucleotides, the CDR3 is TGCAGCGTTGCATGGAACCAAGAGACCCAGTACTTC. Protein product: CSVAWNQETQYF.

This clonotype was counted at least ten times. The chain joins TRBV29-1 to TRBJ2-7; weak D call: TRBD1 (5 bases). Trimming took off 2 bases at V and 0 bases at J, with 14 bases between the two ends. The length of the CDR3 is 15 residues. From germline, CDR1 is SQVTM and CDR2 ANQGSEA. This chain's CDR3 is CSVESGDSSSYEQYF. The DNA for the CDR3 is TGCAGCGTTGAAAGTGGTGACAGCAGCTCCTACGAGCAGTACTTC.